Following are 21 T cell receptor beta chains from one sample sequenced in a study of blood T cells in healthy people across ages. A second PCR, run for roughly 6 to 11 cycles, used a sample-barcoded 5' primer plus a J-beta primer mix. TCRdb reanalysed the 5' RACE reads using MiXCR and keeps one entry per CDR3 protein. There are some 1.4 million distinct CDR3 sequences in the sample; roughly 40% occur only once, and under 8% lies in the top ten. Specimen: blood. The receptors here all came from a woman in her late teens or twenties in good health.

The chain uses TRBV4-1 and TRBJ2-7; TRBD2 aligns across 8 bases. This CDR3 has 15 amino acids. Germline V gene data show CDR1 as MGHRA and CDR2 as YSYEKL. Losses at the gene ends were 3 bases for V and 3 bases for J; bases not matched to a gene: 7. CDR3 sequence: CASSQKTGGYYEQYF. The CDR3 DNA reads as TGCGCCAGCAGCCAGAAAACGGGGGGGTACTACGAGCAGTACTTC.

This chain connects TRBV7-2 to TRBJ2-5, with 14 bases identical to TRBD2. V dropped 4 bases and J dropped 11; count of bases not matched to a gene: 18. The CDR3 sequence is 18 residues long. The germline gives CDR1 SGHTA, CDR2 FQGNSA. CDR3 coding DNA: TGTGCCAGCAGCTCCGGGACTAGCGGGAGTCAAGGCGTATACGCGCAGTACTTC. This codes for CASSSGTSGSQGVYAQYF.

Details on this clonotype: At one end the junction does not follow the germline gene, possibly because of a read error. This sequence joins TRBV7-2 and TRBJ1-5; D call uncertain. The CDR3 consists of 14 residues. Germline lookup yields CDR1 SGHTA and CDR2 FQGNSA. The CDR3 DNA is TGTGCCAGAAGCTTACTTATGTTCAATCAGCCCCAGCATTTT. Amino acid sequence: CARSLLMFNQPQHF.

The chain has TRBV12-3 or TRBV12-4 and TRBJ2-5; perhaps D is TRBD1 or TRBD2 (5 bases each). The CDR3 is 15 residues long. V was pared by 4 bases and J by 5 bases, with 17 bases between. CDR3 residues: CASSWGSSQGETQYF. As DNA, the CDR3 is TGTGCCAGCAGTTGGGGGTCTTCGCAGGGCGAGACCCAGTACTTC.

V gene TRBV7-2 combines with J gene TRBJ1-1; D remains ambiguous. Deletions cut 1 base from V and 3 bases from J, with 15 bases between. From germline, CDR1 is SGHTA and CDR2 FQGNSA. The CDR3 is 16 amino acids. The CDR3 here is CASSLGPTLGYTEAFF. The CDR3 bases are TGTGCCAGCAGCTTAGGGCCGACTCTGGGGTACACTGAAGCTTTCTTT.

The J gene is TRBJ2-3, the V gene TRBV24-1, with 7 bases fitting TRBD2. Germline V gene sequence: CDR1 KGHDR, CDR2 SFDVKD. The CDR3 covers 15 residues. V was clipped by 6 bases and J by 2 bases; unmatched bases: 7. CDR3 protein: CATSPGEGPTDTQYF. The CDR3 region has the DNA TGTGCCACCAGTCCGGGGGAGGGCCCCACAGATACGCAGTATTTT.

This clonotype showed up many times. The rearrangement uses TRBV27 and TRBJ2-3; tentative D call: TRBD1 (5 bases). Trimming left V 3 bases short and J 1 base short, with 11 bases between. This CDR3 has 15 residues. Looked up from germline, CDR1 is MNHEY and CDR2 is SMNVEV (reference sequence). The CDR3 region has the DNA TGTGCCAGCAGTTTCCAGGGTGGGGGCACAGATACGCAGTATTTT. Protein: CASSFQGGGTDTQYF.

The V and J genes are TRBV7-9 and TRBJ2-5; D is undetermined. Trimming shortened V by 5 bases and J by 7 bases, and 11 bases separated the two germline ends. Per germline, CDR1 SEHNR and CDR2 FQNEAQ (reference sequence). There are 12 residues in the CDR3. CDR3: CASSPEPGTQYF. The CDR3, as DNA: TGTGCCAGCAGCCCTGAGCCGGGGACCCAGTACTTC.

CDR3 in amino acids: CASSDSWVGEQFF. CDR3 nucleotide sequence: TGTGCCAGCAGTGACTCGTGGGTGGGTGAGCAGTTCTTC. The gene calls are TRBV6-4 and TRBJ2-1; D is undetermined. The germline V and J ends were trimmed by 0 bases and 9 bases, with 9 bases remaining between them. The CDR3 extends over 13 amino acids. Germline loops: CDR1 MRHNA, CDR2 SNTAGT.

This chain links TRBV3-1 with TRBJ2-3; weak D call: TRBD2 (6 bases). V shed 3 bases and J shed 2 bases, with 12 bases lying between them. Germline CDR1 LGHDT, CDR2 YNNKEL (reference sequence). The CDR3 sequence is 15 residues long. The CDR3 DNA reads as TGTGCCAGCAGCCACATCGGGACTTTCACAGATACGCAGTATTTT. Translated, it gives CASSHIGTFTDTQYF.

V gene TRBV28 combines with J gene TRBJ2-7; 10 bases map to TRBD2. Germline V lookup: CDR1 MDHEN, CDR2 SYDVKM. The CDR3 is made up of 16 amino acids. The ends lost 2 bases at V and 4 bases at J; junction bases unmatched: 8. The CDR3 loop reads CASSLGLAGAVYEQYF. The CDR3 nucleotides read TGTGCCAGCAGTTTAGGCCTAGCGGGAGCAGTTTACGAGCAGTACTTC.

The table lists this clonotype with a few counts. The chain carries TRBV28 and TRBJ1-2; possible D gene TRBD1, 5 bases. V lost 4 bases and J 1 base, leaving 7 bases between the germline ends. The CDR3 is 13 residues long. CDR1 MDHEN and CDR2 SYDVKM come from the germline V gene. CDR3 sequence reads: CASSWGDNYGYTF. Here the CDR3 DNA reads TGTGCCAGCAGTTGGGGGGATAACTATGGCTACACCTTC.

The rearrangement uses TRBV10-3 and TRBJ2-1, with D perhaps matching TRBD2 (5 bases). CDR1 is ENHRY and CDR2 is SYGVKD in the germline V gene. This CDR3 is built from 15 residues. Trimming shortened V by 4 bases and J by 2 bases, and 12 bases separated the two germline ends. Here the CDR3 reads CAISGRTGAYNEQFF. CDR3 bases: TGTGCCATCAGTGGTAGGACTGGCGCCTACAATGAGCAGTTCTTC.

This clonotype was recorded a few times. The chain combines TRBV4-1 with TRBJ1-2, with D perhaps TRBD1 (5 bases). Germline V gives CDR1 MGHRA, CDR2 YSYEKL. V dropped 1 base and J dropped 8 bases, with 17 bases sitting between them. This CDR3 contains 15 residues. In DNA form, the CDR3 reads TGCGCCAGCAGCCAAGTAGGGGAAATCGTCTTGGGCTACACCTTC. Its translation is CASSQVGEIVLGYTF.

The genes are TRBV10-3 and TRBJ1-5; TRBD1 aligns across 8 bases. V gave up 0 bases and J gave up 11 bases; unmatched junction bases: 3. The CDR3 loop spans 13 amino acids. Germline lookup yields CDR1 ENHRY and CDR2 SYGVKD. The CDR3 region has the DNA TGTGCCATCAGTGAGTCGACACAGGGGGCCCAGCATTTT. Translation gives CAISESTQGAQHF.

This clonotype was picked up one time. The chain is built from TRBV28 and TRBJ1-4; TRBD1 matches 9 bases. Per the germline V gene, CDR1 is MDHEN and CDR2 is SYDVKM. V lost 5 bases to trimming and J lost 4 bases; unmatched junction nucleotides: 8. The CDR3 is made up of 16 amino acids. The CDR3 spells CASSTRQGVINEKLFF. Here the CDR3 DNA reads TGTGCCAGCAGTACCCGACAGGGGGTGATTAATGAAAAACTGTTTTTT.

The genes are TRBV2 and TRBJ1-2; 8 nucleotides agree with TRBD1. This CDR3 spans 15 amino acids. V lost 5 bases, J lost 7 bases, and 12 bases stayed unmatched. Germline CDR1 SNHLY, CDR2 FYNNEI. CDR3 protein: CASSRSETGVPGYTF. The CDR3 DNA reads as TGTGCCAGCAGTAGGTCCGAGACAGGGGTTCCTGGCTACACCTTC.

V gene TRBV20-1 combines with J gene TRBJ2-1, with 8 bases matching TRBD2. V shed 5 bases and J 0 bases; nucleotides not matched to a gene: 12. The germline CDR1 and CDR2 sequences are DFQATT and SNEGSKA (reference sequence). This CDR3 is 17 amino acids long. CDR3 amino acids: CSAHLLAAASSYNEQFF. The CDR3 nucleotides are TGCAGTGCTCACCTACTAGCGGCCGCCTCCTCCTACAATGAGCAGTTCTTC.

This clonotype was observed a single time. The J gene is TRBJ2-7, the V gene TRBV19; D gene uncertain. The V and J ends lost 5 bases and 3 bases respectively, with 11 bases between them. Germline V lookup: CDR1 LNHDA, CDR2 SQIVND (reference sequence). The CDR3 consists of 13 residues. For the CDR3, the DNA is TGTGCCAGTAGTCTTACAGAGATCTACGAGCAGTACTTC. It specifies CASSLTEIYEQYF.

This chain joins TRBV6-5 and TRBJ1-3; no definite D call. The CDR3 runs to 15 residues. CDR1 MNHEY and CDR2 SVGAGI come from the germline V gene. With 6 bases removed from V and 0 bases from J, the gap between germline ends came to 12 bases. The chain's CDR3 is CASSPGLISGNTIYF. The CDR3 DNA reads TGTGCCAGCAGCCCTGGACTGATCTCTGGAAACACCATATATTTT.

As DNA, the CDR3 is TGTGCCATCAGTCCTCCGGGACATCGGGACACCATATATTTT. Its translation is CAISPPGHRDTIYF. The chain is built from TRBV10-3 and TRBJ1-3; tentative D call: TRBD1 (6 bases). The CDR3 spans 14 residues. Germline CDR1 and CDR2: ENHRY and SYGVKD. With 5 bases removed from V and 8 bases from J, the gap between germline ends came to 16 bases.